One T cell receptor beta chain is described in this entry. Its antigen is as yet unknown. V trimming: 3 bases; J trimming: 6 bases; junction bases outside the gene matches: 7. Germline V gene lookup returns CDR1 SGDLS and CDR2 YYNGEE. This CDR3 is 15 amino acids long. These data are taken from a study of cytomegalovirus exposure and HLA in healthy donors. Study-level points and caveats: An analysis was carried out at a later point. It showed that HLA-associated TCR beta chains were more clonally expanded than equally common non-associated chains. Over 150 TCR beta chains were listed as cytomegalovirus-associated.

The PCR had 60 Vbeta and 13 Jbeta primers. Repertoires were generated with immunoSEQ multiplex PCR, while TCRdb's copy carries only in-frame clones and drops some. Of some 76,000 clones in the sample, around 80% are singletons; the top ten hold roughly 12%. This receptor was taken from a male donor in good health and CMV-seropositive. Source material: PBMCs. The chain couples TRBV9 to TRBJ1-2, with 11 bases fitting TRBD1. DNA of the CDR3: TGTGCCAGCAGCGCCAGGACAGGGGGCCCGGATGGCTACACCTTC. Translated, it gives CASSARTGGPDGYTF.